The 14 T cell receptor beta chains given below trace back to one sample, sequenced in a study of T-cell reconstitution after alpha-beta-depleted transplantation in children. A library of TCRbeta sequences, prepared with unique molecular identifiers, was generated. TCRdb ran MiXCR on the PCR reads and lists one entry per CDR3 protein. The data hold roughly 100,000 distinct CDR3 sequences, with 4.5% to 7.5% observed a single time. The sample here was PBMCs, mostly from graft donor cells, taken 60 days after TCRalphabeta/CD19-depleted stem cell transplant. These receptors all stem from a female patient between 2 and 10 years old who had a stem cell transplant for Fanconi anemia, so the T cells may come from the graft donor.

Many counts were recorded for this clonotype. The rearrangement links TRBV9 to TRBJ2-5; tentative D call: TRBD2 (5 bases). This CDR3 comprises 14 residues. The ends were cut back, 0 bases at V and 2 bases at J, with 8 bases in the middle. The germline V gene encodes CDR1 SGDLS and CDR2 YYNGEE. The chain's CDR3 is CASSVGTGQETQYF. CDR3 DNA: TGTGCCAGCAGCGTAGGTACGGGACAAGAGACCCAGTACTTC.

This clonotype showed up many times. The chain is built from TRBV6-1 and TRBJ2-3; D is unclear. With 6 bases removed from V and 2 bases from J, the gap between germline ends came to 12 bases. Germline V CDR1 and CDR2: MNHNS, SASEGT. CDR3 length: 14 residues. This CDR3 reads CASRPQHLTDTQYF. CDR3 nucleotide sequence: TGTGCCAGCAGACCACAGCATCTCACAGATACGCAGTATTTT.

Ten or more counts support this clonotype. The chain joins TRBV18 to TRBJ2-7, with D maybe TRBD1 (6 bases). The germline V and J ends were trimmed by 6 bases and 5 bases, with 14 bases remaining between them. The length of the CDR3 is 13 residues. From germline, CDR1 is KGHSH and CDR2 LQKENI. Here the CDR3 reads CASSRQVRDEQYF. The CDR3 region has the DNA TGTGCCAGCTCCCGACAGGTGCGGGACGAGCAGTACTTC.

This clonotype was observed many times. The chain employs TRBV12-3 or TRBV12-4 and TRBJ2-7; no clear D. V lost 2 bases to trimming and J lost 7 bases, with 12 bases between them. CDR3 length: 13 residues. CDR3 coding DNA: TGTGCCAGCAGTTTAAAGGCTAGTGGAGAGCAGTACTTC. Its translation is CASSLKASGEQYF.

The table lists this clonotype with many counts. This chain uses TRBV6-2 or TRBV6-3 with TRBJ1-4, with TRBD1 matching 7 bases. V lost 5 bases and J lost 4; bases outside the gene matches: 7. The V gene's germline CDR1 is MNHEY and CDR2 SVGEGT. CDR3 length equals 15 residues. The CDR3 DNA sequence: TGTGCCAGCAGTACCGGGACAGCGTTTAATGAAAAACTGTTTTTT. This translates into CASSTGTAFNEKLFF.

Many counts were recorded for this clonotype. The chain recombines TRBV18 with TRBJ2-7, with D perhaps matching TRBD1 or TRBD2 (7 bases each). Germline V CDR1 and CDR2: KGHSH, LQKENI. Trimming cost V 5 bases and J 3 bases, with 14 bases left between them. The CDR3 is 14 amino acids. This CDR3 reads CASSAQGGDYEQYF. The CDR3 nucleotides are TGTGCCAGCTCAGCCCAGGGGGGGGACTACGAGCAGTACTTC.

This clonotype was found a few times. This rearrangement joins TRBV30 to TRBJ2-5; 9 nucleotides agree with TRBD2. In germline, CDR1 is GTSNPN, CDR2 SVGIG (reference sequence). With 5 bases clipped from V and 1 base from J, the junction kept 8 bases outside the gene matches. The CDR3 runs 15 residues. CDR3 sequence reads: CAWCAGGTSQETQYF. CDR3 coding DNA: TGTGCCTGGTGCGCGGGAGGGACTTCCCAAGAGACCCAGTACTTC.

This clonotype came up a few times. The chain combines TRBV10-3 with TRBJ1-3; D gene unclear. The V end was cut by 3 bases, the J end by 2 bases, with 8 bases between. This CDR3 is built from 14 residues. CDR1 is ENHRY and CDR2 is SYGVKD in the germline V gene. The CDR3 here is CAISELEAGNTIYF. DNA of the CDR3: TGTGCCATCAGTGAATTGGAGGCTGGAAACACCATATATTTT.

There are many counts of this clonotype. The chain links TRBV3-1 to TRBJ2-5; D uncertain. Per germline, CDR1 LGHDT and CDR2 YNNKEL (reference sequence). The ends were cut back, 3 bases at V and 3 bases at J, with 8 bases in the middle. This CDR3 contains 13 residues. The chain's CDR3 is CASSHRSEETQYF. CDR3 bases: TGTGCCAGCAGCCATCGTTCCGAAGAGACCCAGTACTTC.

This clonotype was detected ten times or more. The V call is TRBV5-1, the J call TRBJ2-1, with a possible D match to TRBD1 (5 bases). CDR3 size: 14 residues. From germline, CDR1 is SGHRS and CDR2 YFSETQ. The germline V and J ends were trimmed by 4 bases and 4 bases, with 12 bases remaining between them. CDR3 sequence: CASSGQGPYNEQFF. CDR3 DNA: TGCGCCAGCAGCGGGCAGGGCCCATACAATGAGCAGTTCTTC.

The chain uses TRBV2 and TRBJ1-5, with a weak D call TRBD1 (6 bases). This CDR3 has 14 residues. Trimming stripped 3 bases from V and 3 bases from J, with 9 bases between. The germline V gene has CDR1 SNHLY and CDR2 FYNNEI. The CDR3 spells CASSDGGANQPQHF. The DNA for the CDR3 is TGTGCCAGCAGTGACGGGGGGGCCAATCAGCCCCAGCATTTT.

This chain joins TRBV5-5 and TRBJ2-3, with 10 bases identical to TRBD2. The length of the CDR3 is 15 residues. The trim removed 3 bases at V and 5 bases at J, leaving 6 bases unmatched. Germline V lookup: CDR1 SGHKS, CDR2 YYEKEE (reference sequence). The CDR3 DNA reads as TGTGCCAGCAGCTCCCTCGTAGCGGGGGGAGATACGCAGTATTTT. Protein product: CASSSLVAGGDTQYF.

V gene TRBV20-1 combines with J gene TRBJ2-2; 10 nucleotides align to TRBD2. V dropped 5 bases and J dropped 6; count of bases not matched to a gene: 6. The germline CDR1 and CDR2 sequences are DFQATT and SNEGSKA (reference sequence). The CDR3 covers 14 residues. The CDR3 nucleotides read TGCAGTGCTCCAGCGGGGGGGCCCTCCGGGGAGCTGTTTTTT. It is translated as CSAPAGGPSGELFF.

This clonotype was detected ten times or more. The chain has TRBV20-1 and TRBJ2-3, with 12 positions matching TRBD2. Looked up from germline, CDR1 is DFQATT and CDR2 is SNEGSKA (reference sequence). The CDR3 length is 18 residues. V lost 1 base, J lost 0 bases, and 8 bases stayed unmatched. CDR3 sequence: CSARGGLAGSTSTDTQYF. CDR3 sequence (DNA): TGCAGTGCTAGAGGTGGACTAGCGGGGAGTACTAGCACAGATACGCAGTATTTT.